The 14 T cell receptor beta chains given below trace back to one sample, sequenced in a study of T-cell memory formation after mild COVID-19. TCRdb reanalysed the 5' RACE reads using MiXCR and keeps one entry per CDR3 protein. Found here are hundreds of thousands of distinct CDR3 sequences, 15% of them singletons; the top ten hold 2.1%. The sequencing sample was made of PBMCs or a T cell subset sorted from them (not recorded which). These receptors all come from an adult woman who had mild COVID-19 (a few samples of this study predate the infection). Cell type and time point are not known.

V is TRBV15 and J is TRBJ2-2; 8 bases align to TRBD1. The CDR3 consists of 16 residues. After removal of 5 bases from V and 6 bases from J, the junction contained 11 bases not matched to a gene. Germline V gene sequence: CDR1 LNHNV, CDR2 YYDKDF (reference sequence). The CDR3 protein is CATSRRGDRRPGELFF. In DNA form, the CDR3 reads TGTGCCACCAGCCGGAGGGGGGACAGGCGCCCCGGGGAGCTGTTTTTT. Using reference TRBV15 and TRBJ2-2 for the parts outside the CDR3, the full variable domain is DAMVIQNPRYQVTQFGKPVTLSCSQTLNHNVMYWYQQKSSQAPKLLFHYYDKDFNNEADTPDNFQSRRPNTSFCFLDIRSPGLGDTAMYLCATSRRGDRRPGELFFGEGSRLTVL.

This clonotype was counted at least ten times. The chain recombines TRBV11-2 with TRBJ2-5; 14 bases fit TRBD2. The germline V gene encodes CDR1 SGHAT and CDR2 FQNNGV. The length of the CDR3 is 18 residues. The V and J ends lost 1 base and 5 bases, in that order; junction bases with no gene match: 9. CDR3 loop: CASSLAGTSGGPGETQYF. The DNA of the CDR3 is TGTGCCAGCAGCTTAGCCGGGACTAGCGGGGGACCCGGGGAGACCCAGTACTTC.

On this clonotype: An end of the junction differs from the germline gene, which may be a read error. This rearrangement joins TRBV14 to TRBJ1-4; the D gene is possibly TRBD1 (5 bases). The CDR3 consists of 14 residues. Looked up from germline, CDR1 is SGHDN and CDR2 is FVKESK. The CDR3 is CASSQGDRGRKVFF. In nucleotides, the CDR3 is TGTGCCAGCAGCCAAGGAGACAGAGGGCGAAAAGTGTTTTTT.

The chain recombines TRBV6-2 or TRBV6-3 with TRBJ1-2, with 9 bases identical to TRBD1. The CDR3 consists of 18 residues. Germline loops: CDR1 MNHEY, CDR2 SVGEGT. Trimming cost V 5 bases and J 6 bases; bases outside gene matches: 19. Here the CDR3 DNA reads TGTGCCAGCAGTCGACGTAGACAGGGGGACCGACATAGAGATGGCTACACCTTC. Translation gives CASSRRRQGDRHRDGYTF.

This clonotype was observed at least ten times. The chain employs TRBV20-1 and TRBJ1-4; D is perhaps TRBD1 (6 bases). Germline-derived CDR1 and CDR2 are DFQATT and SNEGSKA (reference sequence). The germline V and J ends were trimmed by 1 base and 10 bases, with 19 bases remaining between them. This CDR3 contains 15 residues. The CDR3 DNA reads TGCAGTGCTAGAGGGGTGGCAGGGGACACCGCAAAACTGTTTTTT. Encoded protein: CSARGVAGDTAKLFF.

This rearrangement joins TRBV7-2 to TRBJ2-1; no firm D call. CDR1 and CDR2 (germline): SGHTA, FQGNSA. The ends were cut back, 1 base at V and 6 bases at J, with 10 bases in the middle. CDR3 size: 14 residues. The CDR3 region is CASSLDPRSNEQFF. DNA of the CDR3: TGTGCCAGCAGCTTAGACCCCCGGTCCAATGAGCAGTTCTTC.

The chain carries TRBV5-1 and TRBJ2-1; unclear D gene. In germline, CDR1 is SGHRS, CDR2 YFSETQ. There are 14 residues in the CDR3. V was clipped by 0 bases and J by 9 bases, with 13 bases between them. The CDR3, as DNA: TGCGCCAGCAGCTTGGACCAATCCTGGGGTGAGCAGTTCTTC. Translation gives CASSLDQSWGEQFF.

This clonotype was seen only a few times. V gene TRBV27 combines with J gene TRBJ2-5; no clear D. Germline V gives CDR1 MNHEY, CDR2 SMNVEV (reference sequence). V dropped 2 bases and J dropped 4 bases, with 11 bases sitting between them. This CDR3 spans 14 amino acids. The CDR3 nucleotides are TGTGCCAGCAGTTTACGAGCAGGTCTAGAGACCCAGTACTTC. This gives the protein CASSLRAGLETQYF.

This clonotype was observed a handful of times. The chain links TRBV4-1 to TRBJ1-1; TRBD1 is a possible D gene (5 bases). The CDR3 has 14 residues. Germline CDR1 and CDR2: MGHRA and YSYEKL. V was trimmed by 4 bases and J by 10 bases, leaving 19 bases between them. The CDR3 DNA reads as TGCGCCAGCAGCCGGTTGATCCGGGACGCCGGAGCTTTCTTT. It is translated as CASSRLIRDAGAFF.

This clonotype appeared a few times. This chain joins TRBV5-6 and TRBJ1-1; no firm D call. The V gene lost 1 base and the J gene lost 2 bases, with 12 bases spanning the gap. This CDR3 has 15 amino acids. From germline, CDR1 is SGHDT and CDR2 YYEEEE. The CDR3 region is CASSLSTHYNTEAFF. CDR3 in DNA: TGTGCCAGCAGCTTGTCCACGCACTACAACACTGAAGCTTTCTTT. Full variable domain (remainder filled in from reference TRBV5-6 and TRBJ1-1): DAGVTQSPTHLIKTRGQQVTLRCSPKSGHDTVSWYQQALGQGPQFIFQYYEEEERQRGNFPDRFSGHQFPNYSSELNVNALLLGDSALYLCASSLSTHYNTEAFFGQGTRLTVV.

J is TRBJ2-7 and V is TRBV2; D possibly corresponds to TRBD1 (6 bases). This CDR3 region has 16 residues. Germline CDR1 is SNHLY and CDR2 is FYNNEI. Trimming took off 3 bases at V and 0 bases at J, with 15 bases between the two ends. The CDR3 is CASSDWGRTDSYEQYF. DNA of the CDR3: TGTGCCAGCAGTGATTGGGGCAGGACAGACTCCTACGAGCAGTACTTC.

The sample holds a few counts of this clonotype. This chain joins TRBV7-3 and TRBJ2-3; maybe TRBD2 (6 bases). Germline lookup yields CDR1 SGHTA and CDR2 FQGTGA. The CDR3 is 14 amino acids. V lost 6 bases to trimming and J lost 0 bases, with 10 bases between them. CDR3 sequence: CASRIAVSTDTQYF. The CDR3, as DNA: TGTGCCAGCAGAATAGCGGTCAGCACAGATACGCAGTATTTT.

The CDR3 DNA is TGTGCCAGCAGTTACCCGGGAGCACAGAACACTGAAGCTTTCTTT. It specifies CASSYPGAQNTEAFF. J is TRBJ1-1 and V is TRBV6-5; D call uncertain. The CDR3 is 15 residues long. Trimming left V 2 bases short and J 1 base short, with 11 bases between. Germline V lookup: CDR1 MNHEY, CDR2 SVGAGI.

This clonotype turned up a few times. The chain employs TRBV6-5 and TRBJ2-7; TRBD1 might be the D (6 bases). V lost 0 bases and J lost 2, with 11 bases in between. CDR3 size: 15 residues. Looked up from germline, CDR1 is MNHEY and CDR2 is SVGAGI. CDR3 region: CASSYSVQGPYEQYF. CDR3 nucleotide sequence: TGTGCCAGCAGTTACTCGGTCCAGGGGCCCTACGAGCAGTACTTC.